The table lists the clone carrying this T cell receptor (beta chain) with many counts. Its antigen is not known. CDR3 length equals 13 residues. V was pared by 5 bases and J by 6 bases, with 12 bases between. Germline V gives CDR1 SGHTA, CDR2 FQGNSA. The sample is drawn from a study of identical twins. Study-level findings and limits: Twins' excess sharing was less marked for out-of-frame beta sequences. Twin-shared out-of-frame alpha sequences were enriched for low generation probability.

Unique molecular identifiers were present on the cDNA, and a universal primer site came from template switching. TCRdb re-derived calls from the 5' RACE reads in MiXCR, one entry per CDR3 protein. The table has about 690,000 distinct CDR3 sequences, roughly 6% seen once; the top ten hold 1.5% to 2%. The chain is built from TRBV7-2 and TRBJ2-3; D is uncertain. This TCR was recovered from a man younger than 30 in good health. The sequenced sample consisted of naive T cells sorted from blood. The CDR3 nucleotides read TGTGCCAGCAGCCAATCCCGGGTTGATACGCAGTATTTT. Its protein is CASSQSRVDTQYF.